The 2 T cell receptor beta chains reported below all come from one sample, sequenced in a study of blood T cell repertoires in COVID-19. Using immunoSEQ multiplex PCR, the repertoire was profiled, and TCRdb retains in-frame clones only, with some absent. The profile shows about 190,000 clones, 70% to 90% of them singletons. The specimen was peripheral blood. Receptor source: a man between 65 and 85 years old with active or convalescent COVID-19.

This rearrangement joins TRBV3-1 (or the pseudogene TRBV3-2) to TRBJ1-4; D not resolved. CDR1 is LGHDT, CDR2 YNNKEL, per germline (reference sequence). V dropped 3 bases and J dropped 5 bases, with 10 bases sitting between them. This CDR3 has 14 residues. The chain's CDR3 is CASSHETLNEKLFF. The DNA for the CDR3 is TGTGCCAGCAGCCATGAGACACTCAATGAAAAACTGTTTTTT.

The V and J genes are TRBV7-9 and TRBJ2-5, with 10 nucleotides matching TRBD1. CDR3 length: 15 residues. The germline V gene has CDR1 SEHNR and CDR2 FQNEAQ (reference sequence). V was pared by 5 bases and J by 5 bases, with 8 bases of the junction left unmatched. CDR3 coding DNA: TGTGCCAGCAGCGCGGACAGGGGGAGTTGGGAGACCCAGTACTTC. Protein sequence: CASSADRGSWETQYF.